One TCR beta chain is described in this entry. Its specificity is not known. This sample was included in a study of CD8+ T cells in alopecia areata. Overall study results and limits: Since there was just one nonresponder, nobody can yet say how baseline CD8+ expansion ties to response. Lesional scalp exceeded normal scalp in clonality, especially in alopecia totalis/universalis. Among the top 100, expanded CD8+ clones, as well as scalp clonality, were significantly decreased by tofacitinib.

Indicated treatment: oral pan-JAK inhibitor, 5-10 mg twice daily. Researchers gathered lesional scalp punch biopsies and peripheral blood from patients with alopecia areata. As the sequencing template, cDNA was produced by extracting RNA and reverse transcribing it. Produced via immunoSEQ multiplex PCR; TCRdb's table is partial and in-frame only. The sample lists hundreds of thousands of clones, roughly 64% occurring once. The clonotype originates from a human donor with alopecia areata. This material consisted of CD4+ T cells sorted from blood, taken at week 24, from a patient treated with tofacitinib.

The CDR3 is CASSRGTGIQETQYF. DNA of the CDR3: TGCGCCAGCAGCCGGGGGACGGGGATCCAAGAGACCCAGTACTTC. The chain has TRBV4-1 and TRBJ2-5; D is perhaps TRBD1 or TRBD2 (5 bases each). This CDR3 spans 15 amino acids. Germline values: CDR1 MGHRA, CDR2 YSYEKL. V was clipped by 4 bases and J by 1 base, with 13 bases between them.